Below are 12 T cell receptor beta chains sequenced from a single sample in a study of shared clonotypes between healthy human individuals. Libraries were prepared by immunoSEQ multiplex PCR; TCRdb keeps only in-frame clonotypes and omits some of them. Of approximately 1,500,000 clones listed, nearly 99% were seen once; the top ten hold roughly 0.42%. The sequencing sample was made of naive CD4+ T cells sorted from blood. Subset defined: CD45RA+ positively selected. The receptors here all came from a man aged 30-40 years in good health.

The chain joins TRBV27 to TRBJ2-1, with D perhaps TRBD1 (5 bases). The length of the CDR3 is 14 residues. The germline V gene encodes CDR1 MNHEY and CDR2 SMNVEV (reference sequence). V was pared by 8 bases and J by 4 bases, with 15 bases between. In nucleotides, the CDR3 is TGTGCCAGCGGGCCGAGGACAAGATACAATGAGCAGTTCTTC. Translated, it gives CASGPRTRYNEQFF.

This clone was recorded only once. The chain couples TRBV7-9 to TRBJ2-1; no definite D call. This CDR3 has 15 amino acids. CDR1 is SEHNR and CDR2 is FQNEAQ in the germline V gene (reference sequence). V lost 2 bases and J 5 bases, leaving 13 bases between the germline ends. The DNA for the CDR3 is TGTGCCAGCAGCTTAATCACCGGCAGTAACAATGAGCAGTTCTTC. It translates to CASSLITGSNNEQFF.

The chain combines TRBV5-4 with TRBJ1-4, with a tentative D call TRBD1 (5 bases). V was pared by 3 bases and J by 6 bases, with 9 bases between. Germline CDR1 reads SGHNT; CDR2 reads YYREEE (reference sequence). The CDR3 extends over 13 amino acids. Here the CDR3 DNA reads TGTGCCAGCAGCTCCGGGGCGGATGAAAAACTGTTTTTT. It specifies CASSSGADEKLFF.

The genes are TRBV5-6 and TRBJ1-3; D gene ambiguous. Trimming removed 0 bases from V and 6 bases from J, with 10 bases in between. The germline V gene encodes CDR1 SGHDT and CDR2 YYEEEE. The CDR3 is made up of 14 amino acids. CDR3 protein: CASSLDRASNTIYF. The CDR3 DNA sequence: TGTGCCAGCAGCTTGGACAGAGCCTCAAACACCATATATTTT.

The rearrangement links TRBV27 to TRBJ2-7; TRBD2 might be the D (6 bases). CDR3 size: 15 residues. Trimming cost V 1 base and J 2 bases, with 12 bases left between them. Looked up from germline, CDR1 is MNHEY and CDR2 is SMNVEV (reference sequence). The CDR3 DNA reads TGTGCCAGCAGTTTATTTGCGGGATCTGCCTACGAGCAGTACTTC. Translating gives CASSLFAGSAYEQYF.

The V call is TRBV28, the J call TRBJ2-7; 13 nucleotides align to TRBD2. Trimming removed 6 bases from V and 1 base from J; junction bases left unmatched: 3. Germline-derived CDR1 and CDR2 are MDHEN and SYDVKM. CDR3 size: 15 residues. Here the CDR3 reads CASSGTSGTSYEQYF. For the CDR3, the DNA is TGTGCCAGCAGCGGGACTAGCGGGACTTCCTACGAGCAGTACTTC.

The rearrangement uses TRBV11-2 and TRBJ1-5; D remains ambiguous. Trimming left V 6 bases short and J 5 bases short, with 11 bases between. Germline assignment: CDR1 SGHAT and CDR2 FQNNGV. This CDR3 comprises 13 residues. This chain's CDR3 is CASRRDPDQPQHF. CDR3 DNA sequence: TGTGCCAGCAGGAGAGACCCGGATCAGCCCCAGCATTTT.

The rearrangement joins TRBV27 to TRBJ1-5; 8 nucleotides match TRBD1. CDR1 and CDR2 from the germline V gene are MNHEY and SMNVEV (reference sequence). The J segment lost 1 base and the V segment lost 6 bases, leaving 17 bases of the junction unmatched. This CDR3 region has 19 residues. The CDR3 here is CASSPRVDAGGSSNQPQHF. The CDR3 coding sequence is TGTGCCAGCAGCCCGAGAGTGGACGCAGGGGGCTCAAGCAATCAGCCCCAGCATTTT.

The CDR3 loop is CASSDRVRGYTF. As DNA, the CDR3 is TGTGCCAGCAGTGACAGGGTGCGGGGCTACACCTTC. The chain carries TRBV6-4 and TRBJ1-2; D uncertain. The CDR3 spans 12 residues. Germline CDR1 is MRHNA and CDR2 is SNTAGT. V lost 2 bases, J lost 8 bases, and 9 bases lay in between.

The rearrangement joins TRBV7-2 to TRBJ2-7, with 10 positions matching TRBD1. The ends lost 5 bases at V and 7 bases at J; junction bases unmatched: 14. The length of the CDR3 is 16 residues. Germline CDR1 is SGHTA and CDR2 is FQGNSA. DNA for the CDR3: TGTGCCAGCAGCCATACTCCGGGACAGGGGTCTACGGAGCAGTACTTC. This sequence encodes CASSHTPGQGSTEQYF.

In regard to this clone: The same CDR3 also results from other DNA sequences found in this sample. The V gene is TRBV28, the J gene TRBJ2-1; possibly TRBD2 for D (5 bases). The CDR3 covers 12 residues. Looked up from germline, CDR1 is MDHEN and CDR2 is SYDVKM. V lost 7 bases and J 8 bases, leaving 12 bases between the germline ends. CDR3: CASNQRRDEQFF. The DNA of the CDR3 is TGTGCCAGCAATCAGCGGCGCGATGAGCAGTTCTTC.

The genes are TRBV6-6 and TRBJ1-1; the D gene is possibly TRBD1 (5 bases). There are 14 residues in the CDR3. Germline V gene data show CDR1 as MNHNY and CDR2 as SVGAGI (reference sequence). With 0 bases removed from V and 5 bases from J, the gap between germline ends came to 10 bases. CDR3 residues: CASSYSLGETEAFF. The CDR3 region has the DNA TGTGCCAGCAGTTACTCCCTGGGGGAGACTGAAGCTTTCTTT.